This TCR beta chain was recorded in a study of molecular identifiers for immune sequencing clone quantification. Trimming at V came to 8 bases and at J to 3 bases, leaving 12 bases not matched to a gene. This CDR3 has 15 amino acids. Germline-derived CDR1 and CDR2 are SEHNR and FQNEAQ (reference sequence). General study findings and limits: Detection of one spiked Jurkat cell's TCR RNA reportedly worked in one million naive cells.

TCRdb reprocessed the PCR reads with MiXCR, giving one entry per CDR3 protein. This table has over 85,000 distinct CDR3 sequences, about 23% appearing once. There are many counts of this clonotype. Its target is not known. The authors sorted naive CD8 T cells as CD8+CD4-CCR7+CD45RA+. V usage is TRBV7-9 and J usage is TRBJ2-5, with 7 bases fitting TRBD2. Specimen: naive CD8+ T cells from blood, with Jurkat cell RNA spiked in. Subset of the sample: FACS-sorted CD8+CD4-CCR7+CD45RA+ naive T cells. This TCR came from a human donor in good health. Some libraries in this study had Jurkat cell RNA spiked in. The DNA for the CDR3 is TGTGCCAGCCTACAAGAGCGGGGTAGGGAAGAGACCCAGTACTTC. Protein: CASLQERGREETQYF. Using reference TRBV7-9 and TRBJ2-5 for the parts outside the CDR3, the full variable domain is DTGVSQNPRHKITKRGQNVTFRCDPISEHNRLYWYRQTLGQGPEFLTYFQNEAQLEKSRLLSDRFSAERPKGSFSTLEIQRTEQGDSAMYLCASLQERGREETQYFGPGTRLLVL.